The clone carrying this T cell receptor (beta chain) has at least ten counts. Those patients with uncontrolled infection, other autoimmune disease, pregnancy or lactation were excluded. Using RNA transcripts as the source, TCR beta CDR3 regions were amplified. First-round RT-PCR targeting the TCR CDR3 was performed with the HTBI primer set. TCRdb processed the multiplex PCR reads anew with MiXCR; each CDR3 protein has one entry. This table has a few hundred thousand distinct CDR3 sequences, about 16% appearing once. These data belong to a study of T cells in Graves' hyperthyroidism and ophthalmopathy. The CDR3 has 11 amino acids. Germline CDR1 and CDR2: SQVTM and ANQGSEA. Between the trimmed V and J ends, which lost 4 bases and 3 bases, there was a span of 7 bases.

V usage is TRBV29-1 and J usage is TRBJ2-7; perhaps TRBD1 as D (6 bases). This sequence originates from a woman aged 25 to 39 with Graves' hyperthyroidism. Sequenced: blood. CDR3 residues: CSVGQDYEQYF. The DNA of the CDR3 is TGCAGCGTTGGACAGGACTACGAGCAGTACTTC.